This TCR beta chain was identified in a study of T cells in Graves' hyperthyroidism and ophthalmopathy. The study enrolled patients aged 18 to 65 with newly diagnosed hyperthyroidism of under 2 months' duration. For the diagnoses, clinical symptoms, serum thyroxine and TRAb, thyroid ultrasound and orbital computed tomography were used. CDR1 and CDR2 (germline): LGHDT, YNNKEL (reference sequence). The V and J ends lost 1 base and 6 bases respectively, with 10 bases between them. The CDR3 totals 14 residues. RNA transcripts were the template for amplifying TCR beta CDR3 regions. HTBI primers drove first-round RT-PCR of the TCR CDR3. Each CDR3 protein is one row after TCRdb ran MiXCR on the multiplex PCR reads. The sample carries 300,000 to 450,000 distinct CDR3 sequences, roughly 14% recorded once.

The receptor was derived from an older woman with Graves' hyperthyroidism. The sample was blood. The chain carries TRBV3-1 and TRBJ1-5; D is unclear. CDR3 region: CASSQGRARQPQHF. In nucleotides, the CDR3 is TGTGCCAGCAGCCAAGGGAGGGCCCGTCAGCCCCAGCATTTT.